This entry describes one T cell receptor (beta chain). Its specificity is unknown. Sort purity for all populations was recorded as exceeding 98%. The V and J ends lost 2 bases and 8 bases respectively, with 20 bases between them. Germline CDR1 is SGHVS and CDR2 is FNYEAQ. CDR3 length: 16 amino acids. The data originate from a study of beta chain features in type 1 diabetes. Study conclusions and caveats: Researchers reported that naive, central memory and Treg TCRB repertoires appeared more similar in patients than in healthy donors. Moderate but significant shortening of TCRB CDR3s was recorded in all four CD4+ subsets from Type 1 diabetes patients. High-TCR-expressing cells could be over-represented by cDNA sequencing.

What was sequenced were expressed TCRB transcripts, since all of the isolated RNA had been reverse transcribed. Method: immunoSEQ multiplex PCR; TCRdb's copy keeps in-frame clones and lacks some. The table includes some 240,000 clones, approximately 10% detected once. The source is a man aged 18 to 29 in good health. The specimen sequenced was central memory CD4+ T cells from blood. This chain joins TRBV7-6 and TRBJ2-3; D not resolved. The CDR3: CASSLLFGSTKATQYF. As DNA, the CDR3 is TGTGCCAGCAGCTTACTCTTCGGATCCACAAAAGCTACGCAGTATTTT.